This passage covers 10 T cell receptor beta chains from one sample sequenced in a study of shared clonotypes between healthy human individuals. The protocol was immunoSEQ multiplex PCR, while the TCRdb copy is restricted to in-frame clones and leaves out a portion. In the table there are millions of clones, about 95% of which are singletons. In the naive CD8 group, cells lacked CD45RO and were positively selected for CCR7, so terminally differentiated effector memory CD45RA+ cells were left out. The sequenced sample consisted of naive CD8+ T cells sorted from blood. The receptors come from a man aged 18 to 30 in good health.

The V and J genes are TRBV7-2 and TRBJ2-3, with D unclear. Germline values: CDR1 SGHTA, CDR2 FQGNSA. This CDR3 region has 16 residues. The V end was cut by 4 bases, the J end by 0 bases, with 14 bases between. CDR3 amino acids: CASSSRQAPSTDTQYF. The CDR3 DNA is TGTGCCAGCAGCTCCAGGCAGGCGCCAAGCACAGATACGCAGTATTTT.

The V call is TRBV7-9, the J call TRBJ2-7, with D hard to call. This CDR3 has 15 amino acids. V lost 5 bases to trimming and J lost 0 bases, with 14 bases between them. Germline V gene data show CDR1 as SEHNR and CDR2 as FQNEAQ (reference sequence). This chain's CDR3 is CASSATNESSYEQYF. The DNA for the CDR3 is TGTGCCAGCAGCGCAACCAATGAGAGCTCCTACGAGCAGTACTTC.

The chain is built from TRBV30 and TRBJ2-7; the D is unclear. The V end lost 5 bases, the J end lost 1 base, and 9 bases lay between the germline ends. The germline V gene has CDR1 GTSNPN and CDR2 SVGIG (reference sequence). CDR3 length equals 12 residues. This CDR3 reads CAWAPGSYEQYF. The CDR3 nucleotides read TGTGCCTGGGCTCCGGGTTCCTACGAGCAGTACTTC.

The V gene is TRBV5-6, the J gene TRBJ1-2; 9 bases are a match to TRBD1. The CDR3 totals 11 residues. V trimming: 3 bases; J trimming: 12 bases; junction bases outside the gene matches: 3. Looked up from germline, CDR1 is SGHDT and CDR2 is YYEEEE. The CDR3 spells CASSSDRGDTF. The DNA of the CDR3 is TGTGCCAGCAGCTCGGACAGGGGCGACACCTTC.

Details on this clone: The sample contains more than one DNA sequence encoding this CDR3. V and J are TRBV14 and TRBJ2-7; D might be TRBD2 (6 bases). The germline V gene has CDR1 SGHDN and CDR2 FVKESK. The CDR3 has 14 amino acids. Between the trimmed V and J ends, which lost 4 bases and 2 bases, there was a span of 12 bases. This chain's CDR3 is CASSLGLATYEQYF. The CDR3 DNA reads as TGTGCCAGCAGCCTGGGACTCGCAACCTACGAGCAGTACTTC.

This clone showed up just once. This sequence joins TRBV28 and TRBJ1-1, with D unresolved. Germline values: CDR1 MDHEN, CDR2 SYDVKM. The CDR3 totals 12 residues. V was cut by 2 bases and J by 7 bases, with 8 bases left in between. The CDR3 is CASSLPPVEAFF. Written as DNA, the CDR3 is TGTGCCAGCAGTTTACCACCGGTTGAAGCTTTCTTT.

The chain uses TRBV7-9 and TRBJ1-6; D unresolved. There are 15 residues in the CDR3. Germline assignment: CDR1 SEHNR and CDR2 FQNEAQ (reference sequence). V lost 0 bases and J lost 9, with 12 bases in between. CDR3: CASSLALAGSSPLHF. DNA for the CDR3: TGTGCCAGCAGCTTAGCGTTGGCAGGAAGTTCACCCCTCCACTTT.

The chain has TRBV27 and TRBJ2-7; TRBD1 aligns across 8 bases. Trimming at V came to 5 bases and at J to 5 bases, leaving 8 bases not matched to a gene. This CDR3 comprises 14 residues. Germline V gene lookup returns CDR1 MNHEY and CDR2 SMNVEV (reference sequence). The CDR3 sequence is CASSTRTGRNEQYF. The CDR3 nucleotides are TGTGCCAGCAGTACTCGGACAGGGCGAAACGAGCAGTACTTC.

V and J are TRBV19 and TRBJ2-1; possible D gene TRBD2, 7 bases. The CDR3 length is 15 residues. Germline V lookup: CDR1 LNHDA, CDR2 SQIVND (reference sequence). The V gene lost 5 bases and the J gene lost 8 bases, with 19 bases spanning the gap. The CDR3 here is CASSFGRGAPDEQFF. The CDR3 bases are TGTGCCAGTAGTTTCGGCCGGGGGGCACCAGATGAGCAGTTCTTC.

The rearrangement joins TRBV7-6 to TRBJ2-7, with a weak D call TRBD2 (5 bases). Trimming took 3 bases from V and 4 from J, leaving 10 bases between them. The CDR3 length is 13 residues. In germline, CDR1 is SGHVS, CDR2 FNYEAQ. This CDR3 is CASSFGRLYEQYF. In DNA form, the CDR3 reads TGTGCCAGCAGCTTCGGCAGACTATACGAGCAGTACTTC. Full variable domain (remainder filled in from reference TRBV7-6 and TRBJ2-7): GAGVSQSPRYKVTKRGQDVALRCDPISGHVSLYWYRQALGQGPEFLTYFNYEAQQDKSGLPNDRFSAERPEGSISTLTIQRTEQRDSAMYRCASSFGRLYEQYFGPGTRLTVT.